These T cell receptor beta chains were read from a single sample in a study of long-term antiretroviral therapy in people with HIV. Assay used: immunoSEQ multiplex PCR; TCRdb lists only in-frame clones, some missing. This table has some 22,000 clones, around 89% appearing once. The sample here was unsorted PBMCs, taken 2.3 years after starting antiretroviral therapy. The receptors derive from a man aged 55 to 70 with HIV. Both conserved end residues are part of each CDR3. The D gene is left open where the match is weak. Some rows have no size entry. The others give once, few or many, or a class for an expanded clone.

length: 17
D: TRBD2
V: TRBV5-3
size: few
J: TRBJ2-1
DNA: TGTGCCAGAAGCTATACTAGCGGGAGATTTGGAGGCAATGAGCAGTTCTTC
CDR3: CARSYTSGRFGGNEQFF

length: 13
D: NA
V: TRBV5-1
size: NA
J: TRBJ2-7
DNA: TGCGCCAGCAGCTTGCAACAGGCCTACGAGCAGTACTTC
CDR3: CASSLQQAYEQYF

length: 17
D: TRBD1
V: TRBV4-3
size: NA
J: TRBJ1-1
DNA: TGCGCCAGCAGCCGACATAAACAGGGGATCGGAAACACTGAAGCTTTCTTT
CDR3: CASSRHKQGIGNTEAFF

length: 14
D: NA
V: TRBV7-9
size: NA
J: TRBJ2-7
DNA: TGTGCCAGCAGCTTAAACGGGGGGCCCTACGAGCAGTACTTC
CDR3: CASSLNGGPYEQYF

length: 14
D: TRBD2
V: TRBV29-1
size: NA
J: TRBJ2-3
DNA: TGCAGCGTTGAAGGCGGGAGGGAAGCAGATACGCAGTATTTT
CDR3: CSVEGGREADTQYF

length: 15
D: TRBD1
V: TRBV6-1
size: NA
J: TRBJ1-2
DNA: TGTGCCAGCAGTGAAATGGGACAGGCATTCTATGGCTACACCTTC
CDR3: CASSEMGQAFYGYTF

length: 15
D: NA
V: TRBV5-4
size: NA
J: TRBJ2-5
DNA: TGTGCCAGCAGCAACCGGACACTGTACCAAGAGACCCAGTACTTC
CDR3: CASSNRTLYQETQYF

length: 17
D: NA
V: TRBV27
size: NA
J: TRBJ2-6
DNA: TGTGCCAGCAGTTTAGGGGTAGGGGGGACCGGGGCCAACGTCCTGACTTTC
CDR3: CASSLGVGGTGANVLTF

length: 16
D: TRBD2
V: TRBV5-1
size: NA
J: TRBJ2-2
DNA: TGCGCCAGCAGCGCATTACTAGCGGGAGGTACCGGGGAGCTGTTTTTT
CDR3: CASSALLAGGTGELFF

length: 17
D: TRBD2
V: TRBV11-3
size: NA
J: TRBJ2-2
DNA: TGTGCCAGCAGCAGGGGACTAGCGGGGCCCCATACCGGGGAGCTGTTTTTT
CDR3: CASSRGLAGPHTGELFF

length: 13
D: NA
V: TRBV7-9
size: NA
J: TRBJ1-6
DNA: TGTGCCAGCAGCTTAGAGCTCGTTTCACCCCTCCACTTT
CDR3: CASSLELVSPLHF

length: 15
D: TRBD2
V: TRBV7-9
size: NA
J: TRBJ2-3
DNA: TGTGCCAGCAGCCGGACTAGCGGGAGTACAGATACGCAGTATTTT
CDR3: CASSRTSGSTDTQYF

length: 15
D: TRBD1
V: TRBV5-6
size: NA
J: TRBJ1-5
DNA: TGTGCCAGCAGCGCCGACAGGGGGAGGTATCAGCCCCAGCATTTT
CDR3: CASSADRGRYQPQHF

length: 12
D: NA
V: TRBV7-5
size: NA
J: TRBJ2-7
DNA: TGTGTCAGAAGCCTACTCTTGGGAGAGCAGTACTTC
CDR3: CVRSLLLGEQYF

length: 14
D: TRBD1
V: TRBV18
size: NA
J: TRBJ2-5
DNA: TGTGCCAGCTCCGGACAGGGGGCTCAAGAGACCCAGTACTTC
CDR3: CASSGQGAQETQYF

length: 15
D: NA
V: TRBV19
size: NA
J: TRBJ2-7
DNA: TGTGCCAGTAGTTGGGGGGTGACAGAGTCCTACGAGCAGTACTTC
CDR3: CASSWGVTESYEQYF

length: 14
D: TRBD1
V: TRBV12-5
size: NA
J: TRBJ2-7
DNA: TGTGCTAGTGGTTCGAGGACAGGGAGCAACGAGCAGTACTTC
CDR3: CASGSRTGSNEQYF

length: 15
D: NA
V: TRBV11-1
size: NA
J: TRBJ2-2
DNA: TGTGCCAGCAGCTTAGAGGTGACCTACACCGGGGAGCTGTTTTTT
CDR3: CASSLEVTYTGELFF

length: 16
D: TRBD1
V: TRBV28
size: NA
J: TRBJ2-2
DNA: TGTGCCAGCAGTTTAGTGACAGGGGGCAACACCGGGGAGCTGTTTTTT
CDR3: CASSLVTGGNTGELFF

length: 15
D: TRBD1
V: TRBV13
size: NA
J: TRBJ1-3
DNA: TGTGCCACCCGGGACAGGGTTTTTTCTGGAAACACCATATATTTT
CDR3: CATRDRVFSGNTIYF

length: 13
D: NA
V: TRBV21-1
size: NA
J: TRBJ2-7
DNA: TGTGCCAGCAGCAAAGCCCCTCTAGTGTGGAAGTACTTC
CDR3: CASSKAPLVWKYF

length: 13
D: NA
V: TRBV2
size: few
J: TRBJ1-5
DNA: TGTGCCAGCAGTCTCAGGGTTACCCAGCCCCAGCATTTT
CDR3: CASSLRVTQPQHF

length: 17
D: NA
V: TRBV7-2
size: once
J: TRBJ1-4
DNA: TGTGCCAGCAGCTTAGTGGCCCGGATGGCCACTAATGAAAAACTGTTTTTT
CDR3: CASSLVARMATNEKLFF

length: 17
D: NA
V: TRBV4-1
size: NA
J: TRBJ2-6
DNA: TGCGCCAGCAGCCCCCGGGACGCAAGCTCTGGGGCCAACGTCCTGACTTTC
CDR3: CASSPRDASSGANVLTF

length: 15
D: NA
V: TRBV9
size: NA
J: TRBJ1-4
DNA: TGTGCCAGCAGCGTAGGCCCTTTAGGGGGTGAAAAACTGTTTTTT
CDR3: CASSVGPLGGEKLFF

length: 15
D: NA
V: TRBV9
size: NA
J: TRBJ2-2
DNA: TGTGCCAGCAGCCCAGCCCCACCCTCGGCCGGGGAGCTGTTTTTT
CDR3: CASSPAPPSAGELFF

length: 15
D: NA
V: TRBV9
size: few
J: TRBJ2-7
DNA: TGTGCCAGCAGCGTATCAGGGTCAACCGATTACGAGCAGTACTTC
CDR3: CASSVSGSTDYEQYF

length: 14
D: NA
V: TRBV29-1
size: NA
J: TRBJ1-3
DNA: TGCAGCGTTGCGCGGGGGGGAGATGGAAACACCATATATTTT
CDR3: CSVARGGDGNTIYF

length: 16
D: NA
V: TRBV6-1
size: NA
J: TRBJ2-7
DNA: TGTGCCAGCAGTGAAGAGTATGGGGCCCTCGTCTACGAGCAGTACTTC
CDR3: CASSEEYGALVYEQYF

length: 14
D: TRBD1
V: TRBV10-3
size: NA
J: TRBJ1-1
DNA: TGTGCCATCAGTGTTGGCAGGGGGTCTGGTGAAGCTTTCTTT
CDR3: CAISVGRGSGEAFF

length: 13
D: TRBD1
V: TRBV6-1
size: NA
J: TRBJ2-7
DNA: TGTGCCAGCAGCGGACAGGTCACCTACGAGCAGTACTTC
CDR3: CASSGQVTYEQYF

length: 15
D: TRBD1
V: TRBV29-1
size: NA
J: TRBJ2-7
DNA: TGCAGCGCCAACGGCTGGTCCAGGGGGCGTTACGAGCAGTACTTC
CDR3: CSANGWSRGRYEQYF

length: 14
D: NA
V: TRBV11-2
size: once
J: TRBJ2-3
DNA: TGTGCCAGCAGCTTTGCCTCTAGCACAGATACGCAGTATTTT
CDR3: CASSFASSTDTQYF

length: 13
D: NA
V: TRBV9
size: NA
J: TRBJ1-4
DNA: TGTGCCAGCAGCGCAAACAGAGCAGAAAAACTGTTTTTT
CDR3: CASSANRAEKLFF

length: 17
D: TRBD2
V: TRBV5-1
size: NA
J: TRBJ2-5
DNA: TGCGCCAGCAGCCCGGGACTAGCGGGCGAAGGAGGGGAGACCCAGTACTTC
CDR3: CASSPGLAGEGGETQYF

length: 15
D: TRBD1
V: TRBV7-9
size: NA
J: TRBJ2-7
DNA: TGTGCCAGCAGCGAGGTCGGGACAGGGTGGGGCGAGCAGTACTTC
CDR3: CASSEVGTGWGEQYF

length: 15
D: NA
V: TRBV5-6
size: few
J: TRBJ1-1
DNA: TGTGCCAGCAGCCCTGTCTTTAGTTCTGGGAGTGAAGCTTTCTTT
CDR3: CASSPVFSSGSEAFF

length: 16
D: NA
V: TRBV5-1
size: NA
J: TRBJ2-3
DNA: TGCGCCAGCAGCTTGGTTGCTATAGGTCGAGCAGATACGCAGTATTTT
CDR3: CASSLVAIGRADTQYF

length: 14
D: NA
V: TRBV18
size: NA
J: TRBJ2-7
DNA: TGTGCCAGCTCACAACCGACACTCTGGAACGAGCAGTACTTC
CDR3: CASSQPTLWNEQYF

length: 15
D: TRBD1
V: TRBV27
size: NA
J: TRBJ1-6
DNA: TGTGCCAGCAGTCCAGTCCCGGGACAGGGTTCACCCCTCCACTTT
CDR3: CASSPVPGQGSPLHF

length: 13
D: NA
V: TRBV28
size: NA
J: TRBJ1-5
DNA: TGTGCCAGCAGCTCCTCTCGGTATCAGCCCCAGCATTTT
CDR3: CASSSSRYQPQHF

length: 14
D: NA
V: TRBV7-9
size: NA
J: TRBJ1-6
DNA: TGTGCCAGCAGCCCCGGACAGCCCTCGCCACCCCTCCACTTT
CDR3: CASSPGQPSPPLHF

length: 14
D: TRBD1
V: TRBV5-4
size: NA
J: TRBJ1-4
DNA: TGTGCCAGCAGCTTTGGAGCTGCTAGGGACAGTATGTTTTTT
CDR3: CASSFGAARDSMFF

length: 16
D: TRBD2
V: TRBV9
size: NA
J: TRBJ2-1
DNA: TGTGCCAGCAGCGTTTTCAGCGGGAGTGACTACAATGAGCAGTTCTTC
CDR3: CASSVFSGSDYNEQFF